This TCR beta chain comes out of a study of blood T cells in healthy people across ages. Study at large: Capture via template switching afforded approximately one barcoded beta molecule per two T cells. Findings and limits, study-wide: Naive T cell percentage showed a strong correlation with the diversity of TCR beta. Comparison with aged donors showed that long-lived donors had more naive CD4+ cells and higher diversity.

The second PCR ran roughly 6 to 11 cycles with a sample-barcoded 5' primer and J-beta primers. TCRdb reprocessed the 5' RACE reads via MiXCR and lists one record per CDR3 protein. The profile shows about 1,500,000 distinct CDR3 sequences, about 30% of them singletons. Donor samples were obtained from healthy Caucasian individuals from Russia, aged 6 to 90. From germline, CDR1 is SGHDT and CDR2 YYEEEE. The CDR3 runs to 16 residues. As regards this clonotype: The antigen remains undetermined. Germline is not matched at one junction end, which may reflect a read error.

The sequencing sample was made of blood. The origin of this receptor is a woman aged 30 to 39 in good health. The genes are TRBV5-6 and TRBJ2-7; 12 positions match TRBD1. The CDR3: CASGLLGRDRGHEQYF. Here the CDR3 DNA reads TGTGCCAGCGGCTTGTTAGGCCGGGACAGGGGGCACGAGCAGTACTTC.